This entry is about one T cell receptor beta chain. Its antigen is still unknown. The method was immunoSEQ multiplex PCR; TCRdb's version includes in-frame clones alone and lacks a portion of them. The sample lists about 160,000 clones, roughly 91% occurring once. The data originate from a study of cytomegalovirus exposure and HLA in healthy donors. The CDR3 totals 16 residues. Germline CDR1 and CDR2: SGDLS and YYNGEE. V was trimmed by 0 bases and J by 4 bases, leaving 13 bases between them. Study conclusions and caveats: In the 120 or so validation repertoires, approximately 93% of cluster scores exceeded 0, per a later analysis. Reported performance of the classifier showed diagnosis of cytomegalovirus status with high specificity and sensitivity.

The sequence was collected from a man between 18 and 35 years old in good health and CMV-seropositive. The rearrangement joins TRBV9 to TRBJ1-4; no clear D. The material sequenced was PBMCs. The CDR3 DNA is TGTGCCAGCAGCGTAGGGGTACAGTCCAATAATGAAAAACTGTTTTTT. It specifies CASSVGVQSNNEKLFF.